The clone carrying this T cell receptor (beta chain) was recorded only once. Other DNA sequences in the sample encode the same CDR3. These data originate in a study of blood T cell repertoires in COVID-19. Background on the study: COVID-19 samples from acute and convalescent phases originated in the United States, Italy and Spain. PBMCs, B-cell-depleted T cells, or T cells were the source of the cDNA or gDNA that made up the material.

The CDR3 covers 15 residues. In germline, CDR1 is SGHVS, CDR2 FQNEAQ. With 3 bases removed from V and 0 bases from J, the gap between germline ends came to 9 bases. Original methodology: Nucleated cell number was recorded as an estimate derived from reference gene primer amplification. Here immunoSEQ multiplex PCR was the method, and the copy in TCRdb shows in-frame clones only, minus some. V and J calls and clone size follow that table, whereas D and trimming were derived from the DNA. The profile shows about 200,000 clones, almost 90% of them singletons. The sequenced material came from peripheral blood. The chain couples TRBV7-8 to TRBJ1-5, with D maybe TRBD1 (5 bases). This receptor was obtained from a young man with active or convalescent COVID-19. The CDR3 DNA reads TGTGCCAGCAGCTTGGCCGACAGTAGCAATCAGCCCCAGCATTTT. It codes for CASSLADSSNQPQHF.